This TCR beta chain came from a study of monozygotic twins with inflammatory bowel disease. Researchers used 3500 ng of total RNA for each TCR library. The authors made each sample's cDNA in eight separate reactions. Researchers used template switching to add UMIs featuring a 6-nucleotide sample barcode. One entry per CDR3 protein, without DNA, is what TCRdb gives after re-calling the 5' RACE reads. The sample holds about 160,000 distinct CDR3 sequences. This CDR3 is built from 13 residues. The sequenced material came from blood. The rearrangement uses TRBV12-3 or TRBV12-4 and TRBJ2-7; TCRdb returns TRBD2, unconfirmable since there is no DNA. This clonotype was sampled from a human donor with ulcerative colitis or Crohn's disease, or a healthy co-twin of an affected twin (not recorded which). The CDR3 here is CASSFGLVYEQYF.